This TCR beta chain stems from a study of T cell responses to AZD1222 COVID-19 vaccine. Study-wide results and caveats: Epitopes outside B.1.351 and B.1.1.7 mutated regions reportedly drew nearly half of spike TCRs.

Points on this clone: Its antigen is undetermined.

This CDR3 comprises 14 residues. CDR1 MNHNS and CDR2 SASEGT come from the germline V gene. The V gene lost 2 bases and the J gene lost 5 bases, with 13 bases spanning the gap. TCRdb keeps only in-frame clones here, not all; method: immunoSEQ multiplex PCR. The sample lists around 18,000 clones, 81% occurring once. V is TRBV6-1 and J is TRBJ2-7; D might be TRBD1 (7 bases). This TCR was sampled from an adult who received the AZD1222 COVID-19 vaccine. Material: peripheral blood, obtained 28 days after the second AZD1222 dose. CDR3 nucleotides: TGTGCCAGCAGTGAACTACAGGGGAGGCACGAGCAGTACTTC. Translated, it gives CASSELQGRHEQYF.